The sequence of this T cell receptor (beta chain) was determined in a study of cytomegalovirus exposure and HLA in healthy donors. For this clone: The antigen is undetermined.

This CDR3 is built from 15 residues. Germline assignment: CDR1 MGHDK and CDR2 SYGVNS. Trimming took 2 bases from V and 8 from J, leaving 18 bases between them. PCR amplification relied on 60 Vbeta primers (plus 13 Jbeta primers). The assay was immunoSEQ multiplex PCR, and TCRdb's table has in-frame clones only and misses some. This sample has approximately 110,000 clones, with about 74% found just once. Broader study findings: Presence/absence analyses assumed roughly uniform sequencing depth across donors.

Sequencing used PBMCs. The rearrangement links TRBV25-1 to TRBJ1-2; the D is unclear. This sequence originates from a female donor in good health and CMV-seropositive. CDR3 coding DNA: TGTGCCAGCAGTGAACCCTCGCGTGGCGGGCTCGGCTACACCTTC. Residues: CASSEPSRGGLGYTF.